Each of the 15 T cell receptor beta chains below was sequenced from the same sample in a study of blood T cell repertoires in COVID-19. Measured with immunoSEQ multiplex PCR; TCRdb has only the in-frame clones, and not every one. This table has under 300,000 clones, 82% appearing once. The sequenced sample was peripheral blood. Receptor source: a woman aged 60-75 years with active or convalescent COVID-19.

This chain joins TRBV18 and TRBJ1-2; unclear D gene. The CDR3 runs to 13 residues. Trimming stripped 3 bases from V and 5 bases from J, with 10 bases between. CDR1 KGHSH and CDR2 LQKENI come from the germline V gene. The CDR3 loop is CASSPSAEYGYTF. The CDR3 nucleotides read TGTGCCAGCTCACCCTCGGCGGAGTATGGCTACACCTTC.

The chain combines TRBV12-3 or TRBV12-4 with TRBJ2-1, with 8 positions matching TRBD2. This CDR3 is 13 amino acids long. V dropped 6 bases and J dropped 10; count of bases not matched to a gene: 8. DNA for the CDR3: TGTGCCAGCAGCCCGGGACTAGGCCGAGAGCAGTTCTTC. This sequence encodes CASSPGLGREQFF.

The chain recombines TRBV10-2 with TRBJ1-3; tentative D call: TRBD1 (6 bases). The CDR3 contains 16 residues. Between the trimmed V and J ends, which lost 8 bases and 2 bases, there was a span of 19 bases. The V gene's germline CDR1 is WSHSY and CDR2 SAAADI. The CDR3 spells CASRSKGVWTGNTIYF. The CDR3 DNA reads TGCGCCAGCCGTAGCAAGGGGGTCTGGACTGGAAACACCATATATTTT.

The genes are TRBV7-2 and TRBJ2-2; tentatively, D is TRBD2 (5 bases). V dropped 5 bases and J dropped 4 bases, with 20 bases sitting between them. The CDR3 is 17 amino acids. Germline V CDR1 and CDR2: SGHTA, FQGNSA. CDR3 protein: CASSPRGSRWSTGELFF. The CDR3, as DNA: TGTGCCAGCAGCCCACGGGGTTCCAGGTGGAGCACCGGGGAGCTGTTTTTT.

This clone was seen more than once but under ten times. V gene TRBV6-6 combines with J gene TRBJ1-5, with TRBD1 matching over 10 bases. Germline CDR1 and CDR2: MNHNY and SVGAGI (reference sequence). CDR3 length: 14 residues. V shed 7 bases and J 2 bases; nucleotides not matched to a gene: 2. CDR3 nucleotide sequence: TGTGCCAGCATCGGACAGGGGGGCAATCAGCCCCAGCATTTT. Translating gives CASIGQGGNQPQHF.

About this clone itself: This specimen includes other DNA sequences encoding the same CDR3. V gene TRBV6-5 combines with J gene TRBJ1-3; no reliable D call. The V end lost 6 bases, the J end lost 0 bases, and 6 bases lay between the germline ends. This CDR3 is built from 13 residues. In germline, CDR1 is MNHEY, CDR2 SVGAGI. The CDR3 bases are TGTGCCAGCAGCCGGGGCTCTGGAAACACCATATATTTT. As protein: CASSRGSGNTIYF.

V and J are TRBV11-2 and TRBJ2-7; a weak D match, TRBD2 (5 bases). Per the germline V gene, CDR1 is SGHAT and CDR2 is FQNNGV. This CDR3 is 13 amino acids long. The V and J ends lost 5 bases and 7 bases respectively, with 15 bases between them. CDR3 nucleotides: TGTGCCAGCAGCCCCCTGGGGAGTCGGGAGCAGTACTTC. Its protein is CASSPLGSREQYF. The variable domain in full, completed from reference TRBV11-2 and TRBJ2-7, reads EAGVAQSPRYKIIEKRQSVAFWCNPISGHATLYWYQQILGQGPKLLIQFQNNGVVDDSQLPKDRFSAERLKGVDSTLKIQPAKLEDSAVYLCASSPLGSREQYFGPGTRLTVT.

This clone was observed a handful of times. The chain uses TRBV27 and TRBJ2-4; TRBD1 agrees at 9 bases. The V gene's germline CDR1 is MNHEY and CDR2 SMNVEV (reference sequence). The junction had 9 bases not matched to a gene; V was cut back by 3 bases and J by 9 bases. The CDR3 length is 15 residues. Here the CDR3 DNA reads TGTGCCAGCAGTTTGGAGACAGGGGGGGGGAGCATTCAGTACTTC. This translates into CASSLETGGGSIQYF.

The V gene is TRBV4-1, the J gene TRBJ1-5; the D gene is possibly TRBD1 (6 bases). Looked up from germline, CDR1 is MGHRA and CDR2 is YSYEKL. This CDR3 is built from 16 residues. Trimming stripped 1 base from V and 4 bases from J, with 14 bases between. The CDR3 loop reads CASSQATDSRNQPQHF. CDR3 in DNA: TGCGCCAGCAGCCAAGCCACGGACAGCCGGAATCAGCCCCAGCATTTT.

This clone was observed a few times. V usage is TRBV6-6 and J usage is TRBJ1-2; 9 positions match TRBD1. Unmatched junction bases numbered 5, after V lost 2 bases and J lost 7 bases. This CDR3 region has 14 residues. Germline V CDR1 and CDR2: MNHNY, SVGAGI (reference sequence). The DNA for the CDR3 is TGTGCCAGCAGTTACGGGGACAGGGAGGGTGGCTACACCTTC. Translation: CASSYGDREGGYTF.

This chain links TRBV18 with TRBJ2-3; a weak D match, TRBD2 (5 bases). Between the trimmed V and J ends, which lost 3 bases and 7 bases, there was a span of 11 bases. The CDR3 consists of 13 residues. CDR1 and CDR2 from the germline V gene are KGHSH and LQKENI. CDR3 bases: TGTGCCAGCTCACCTGGAGAGGGTAATACGCAGTATTTT. As protein: CASSPGEGNTQYF.

The chain uses TRBV10-3 and TRBJ2-7; 8 bases are shared with TRBD1. CDR3 length: 16 amino acids. After removal of 0 bases from V and 5 bases from J, the junction contained 9 bases not matched to a gene. Germline CDR1 and CDR2: ENHRY and SYGVKD. This chain's CDR3 is CAISESPGQGSHEQYF. The CDR3 bases are TGTGCCATCAGTGAGTCTCCTGGACAGGGCAGCCACGAGCAGTACTTC.

The CDR3 reads CASSGQGREGYTF. CDR3 nucleotides: TGTGCCAGCAGTGGGCAGGGGAGGGAAGGCTACACCTTC. The chain links TRBV2 to TRBJ1-2; TRBD1 is a possible D gene (6 bases). Germline loops: CDR1 SNHLY, CDR2 FYNNEI. The CDR3 has 13 amino acids. V was shortened by 4 bases and J by 8 bases, with 14 bases between the two germline ends.

V gene TRBV13 combines with J gene TRBJ1-2; 7 nucleotides match TRBD1. The trim removed 8 bases at V and 0 bases at J, leaving 6 bases unmatched. The CDR3 is made up of 14 amino acids. Per germline, CDR1 PRHDT and CDR2 FYEKMQ (reference sequence). In DNA form, the CDR3 reads TGTGCCAGCTCTCAGGGGGTTCCTAACTATGGCTACACCTTC. It encodes CASSQGVPNYGYTF.

The rearrangement joins TRBV2 to TRBJ2-3; 10 bases fit TRBD1. CDR1 SNHLY and CDR2 FYNNEI come from the germline V gene. The ends lost 6 bases at V and 1 base at J; junction bases unmatched: 4. The length of the CDR3 is 15 residues. This chain's CDR3 is CASRATGGGTDTQYF. The CDR3 region has the DNA TGTGCCAGCAGAGCGACAGGGGGCGGCACAGATACGCAGTATTTT.